These 24 T cell receptor beta chains came from one sample sequenced in a study of PD-1 blockade in classical Hodgkin lymphoma. The protocol was immunoSEQ multiplex PCR, while the TCRdb copy is restricted to in-frame clones and leaves out a portion. The sample consists of roughly 50,000 clones, nearly 90% of them appearing once. Time point of the sample: cycle 4 day 1 (C4D1), after less than seven weeks of nivolumab. Every one of the patients relapsed after autologous stem cell transplantation (brentuximab vedotin exposure was variable). The source was peripheral blood mononuclear cells (PBMCs), collected before the fourth cycle of nivolumab. These receptors all come from a human donor with classical Hodgkin lymphoma.

This chain links TRBV12-5 with TRBJ2-1; TRBD2 matches 7 bases. The germline V gene encodes CDR1 LGHNT and CDR2 FRNRAP. The CDR3 covers 16 residues. Trimming took 6 bases from V and 0 from J; bases not matched to a gene: 8. This CDR3 is CASGPRGRSSYNEQFF. The CDR3 region has the DNA TGTGCTAGTGGCCCCCGCGGGAGAAGCTCCTACAATGAGCAGTTCTTC.

The chain has TRBV6-6 and TRBJ2-2, with 7 bases lining up with TRBD1. CDR1 is MNHNY and CDR2 is SVGAGI in the germline V gene (reference sequence). The V and J ends lost 5 bases and 3 bases, in that order; junction bases with no gene match: 9. The CDR3 covers 16 residues. The CDR3 is CASSPPGQHHTGELFF. In nucleotides, the CDR3 is TGTGCCAGCAGTCCCCCGGGACAGCACCACACCGGGGAGCTGTTTTTT.

This chain links TRBV2 with TRBJ2-7, with TRBD2 identical over 8 bases. The CDR3 sequence is 16 residues long. Germline values: CDR1 SNHLY, CDR2 FYNNEI. V dropped 4 bases and J dropped 4; count of bases not matched to a gene: 12. CDR3 loop: CASSAREGRARYEQYF. The CDR3 DNA follows: TGTGCCAGCAGTGCCCGGGAGGGGCGGGCACGTTACGAGCAGTACTTC.

Only one count was recorded for this clone. The rearrangement links TRBV2 to TRBJ1-2; maybe TRBD1 (6 bases). V lost 6 bases to trimming and J lost 4 bases, with 12 bases between them. From germline, CDR1 is SNHLY and CDR2 FYNNEI. This CDR3 has 13 amino acids. CDR3 sequence: CASRGTGTYGYTF. CDR3 nucleotide sequence: TGTGCCAGCAGGGGAACAGGGACCTATGGCTACACCTTC.

V is TRBV4-1 and J is TRBJ2-3, with D perhaps matching TRBD1 (7 bases). Germline assignment: CDR1 MGHRA and CDR2 YSYEKL. Between the trimmed V and J ends, which lost 1 base and 5 bases, there was a span of 13 bases. This CDR3 is 15 amino acids long. The CDR3 spells CASSQAAGGLDTQYF. DNA of the CDR3: TGCGCCAGCAGCCAAGCAGCAGGGGGGTTAGATACGCAGTATTTT.

CDR3 coding DNA: TGTGCCAGCAGCTATACAGGGTTGGGAGGAAACACCATATATTTT. It encodes CASSYTGLGGNTIYF. The chain uses TRBV6-5 and TRBJ1-3, with D perhaps matching TRBD1 (6 bases). Germline CDR1 and CDR2: MNHEY and SVGAGI. The CDR3 is made up of 15 amino acids. V gave up 6 bases and J gave up 4 bases, with 16 bases separating them.

V gene TRBV5-4 combines with J gene TRBJ1-4; D gene uncertain. The CDR3 is made up of 14 amino acids. Germline lookup yields CDR1 SGHNT and CDR2 YYREEE (reference sequence). V lost 4 bases and J 3 bases, leaving 10 bases between the germline ends. CDR3 DNA: TGTGCCAGCAGCGCCGGGGTGGCTAATGAAAAACTGTTTTTT. Its translation: CASSAGVANEKLFF. Combining the CDR3 with reference TRBV5-4 and TRBJ1-4 gives the whole variable domain ETGVTQSPTHLIKTRGQQVTLRCSSQSGHNTVSWYQQALGQGPQFIFQYYREEENGRGNFPPRFSGLQFPNYSSELNVNALELDDSALYLCASSAGVANEKLFFGSGTQLSVL.

The chain recombines TRBV12-5 with TRBJ2-4; D not resolved. The V and J ends lost 1 base and 6 bases respectively, with 10 bases between them. The CDR3 has 14 amino acids. From germline, CDR1 is LGHNT and CDR2 FRNRAP. CDR3 loop: CASGLGTERNIQYF. The CDR3 DNA follows: TGTGCTAGTGGTTTGGGGACCGAGAGAAACATTCAGTACTTC.

This clone has only a few counts. The CDR3 coding sequence is TGTGCCAGCAGTTTGCATCGGGGCTGGACTGAAGCTTTCTTT. Encoded protein: CASSLHRGWTEAFF. V is TRBV28 and J is TRBJ1-1, with D maybe TRBD1 (5 bases). CDR1 MDHEN and CDR2 SYDVKM come from the germline V gene. V shed 3 bases and J shed 5 bases, with 13 bases lying between them. The CDR3 has 14 amino acids.

This sequence joins TRBV30 and TRBJ1-2; unclear D gene. V lost 2 bases and J lost 8, with 12 bases in between. CDR1 GTSNPN and CDR2 SVGIG come from the germline V gene (reference sequence). This CDR3 comprises 12 residues. The CDR3 DNA reads as TGTGCCTGGAGTCCCAAGGTTACCGGCTACACCTTC. Translation gives CAWSPKVTGYTF.

This clone was counted once. The chain carries TRBV18 and TRBJ1-2, with D tentatively TRBD1 (6 bases). Trimming stripped 2 bases from V and 2 bases from J, with 6 bases between. Germline loops: CDR1 KGHSH, CDR2 LQKENI. There are 13 residues in the CDR3. The CDR3 here is CASSPTGNYGYTF. Here the CDR3 DNA reads TGTGCCAGCTCACCAACAGGGAACTATGGCTACACCTTC.

The V gene is TRBV28, the J gene TRBJ2-1; 14 nucleotides line up with TRBD2. The CDR3 length is 18 residues. Trimming cost V 10 bases and J 2 bases; bases outside gene matches: 13. Per germline, CDR1 MDHEN and CDR2 SYDVKM. DNA of the CDR3: TGTGCCACAGTGGTTGGACTAGCGGGAGGAGTTCCCTACAATGAGCAGTTCTTC. Protein sequence: CATVVGLAGGVPYNEQFF. The whole variable domain, filled in from reference TRBV28 and TRBJ2-1, reads DVKVTQSSRYLVKRTGEKVFLECVQDMDHENMFWYRQDPGLGLRLIYFSYDVKMKEKGDIPEGYSVSREKKERFSLILESASTNQTSMYLCATVVGLAGGVPYNEQFFGPGTRLTVL.

The chain combines TRBV5-1 with TRBJ2-3; 10 bases align to TRBD1. CDR3 length: 14 amino acids. J gave up 3 bases and V 7 bases, and 5 bases lay outside the gene matches. Germline CDR1 and CDR2: SGHRS and YFSETQ. The CDR3 DNA reads as TGCGCCAGCGCCGGACAGGGGGGTACAGATACGCAGTATTTT. Its translation is CASAGQGGTDTQYF.

The chain has TRBV5-1 and TRBJ2-1; 8 nucleotides line up with TRBD2. The length of the CDR3 is 18 residues. Germline V gene lookup returns CDR1 SGHRS and CDR2 YFSETQ. The ends lost 0 bases at V and 0 bases at J; junction bases unmatched: 8. DNA of the CDR3: TGCGCCAGCAGCTTGGACCCTGCTAGCGGGTTCTCCTACAATGAGCAGTTCTTC. It translates to CASSLDPASGFSYNEQFF.

V is TRBV30 and J is TRBJ1-4; no clear D gene. The germline V gene has CDR1 GTSNPN and CDR2 SVGIG (reference sequence). With 4 bases removed from V and 3 bases from J, the gap between germline ends came to 6 bases. This CDR3 contains 12 residues. CDR3 loop: CAWTIANEKLFF. DNA of the CDR3: TGTGCCTGGACCATAGCTAATGAAAAACTGTTTTTT.

V usage is TRBV28 and J usage is TRBJ2-3; D is perhaps TRBD2 (6 bases). Trimming took off 2 bases at V and 7 bases at J, with 25 bases between the two ends. The CDR3 totals 18 residues. CDR1 is MDHEN, CDR2 SYDVKM, per germline. The CDR3 protein is CASSLVLVGTEGFHTQYF. The CDR3 DNA follows: TGTGCCAGCAGTTTAGTTCTGGTCGGGACTGAAGGCTTCCATACGCAGTATTTT.

The CDR3 DNA reads TGTGCCAGCAGCTTGGTCCGGGCCATCGAAAACATTCAGTACTTC. Amino acid sequence: CASSLVRAIENIQYF. This chain links TRBV5-6 with TRBJ2-4; D unresolved. CDR3 size: 15 residues. Trimming left V 0 bases short and J 5 bases short, with 12 bases between. CDR1 and CDR2 (germline): SGHDT, YYEEEE.

V is TRBV5-1 and J is TRBJ2-5, with a possible D match to TRBD1 (5 bases). With 3 bases removed from V and 2 bases from J, the gap between germline ends came to 8 bases. This CDR3 comprises 13 residues. Germline-derived CDR1 and CDR2 are SGHRS and YFSETQ. CDR3 sequence (DNA): TGCGCCAGCAGCTCCGACAGACAAGAGACCCAGTACTTC. Protein product: CASSSDRQETQYF.

The chain joins TRBV19 to TRBJ2-1; D might be TRBD2 (5 bases). Trimming left V 6 bases short and J 1 base short, with 13 bases between. CDR1 is LNHDA and CDR2 is SQIVND in the germline V gene (reference sequence). The CDR3 is 15 residues long. CDR3 residues: CASRLGRGSYNEQFF. The CDR3 bases are TGTGCCAGTAGGTTGGGGAGAGGGTCCTACAATGAGCAGTTCTTC.

The V and J genes are TRBV5-1 and TRBJ2-2, with 15 bases that match TRBD2. Germline trimming cut 0 bases from V and 6 bases from J; bases unmatched to any gene: 9. There are 19 residues in the CDR3. Germline CDR1 SGHRS, CDR2 YFSETQ. The CDR3 bases are TGCGCCAGCAGCTTGGGAGGACTAGCGGGAGGGATAACTCCCGGGGAGCTGTTTTTT. Amino acids: CASSLGGLAGGITPGELFF.

This clone was seen a handful of times. The rearrangement uses TRBV9 and TRBJ2-5; D remains unclear. Germline loops: CDR1 SGDLS, CDR2 YYNGEE. V was cut by 0 bases and J by 3 bases, with 6 bases left in between. The CDR3 spans 13 residues. CDR3 in DNA: TGTGCCAGCAGCGTAGATGTAAAAGAGACCCAGTACTTC. The encoded protein is CASSVDVKETQYF.

The chain carries TRBV2 and TRBJ2-1, with 9 bases matching TRBD2. The CDR3 contains 16 residues. With V trimmed by 11 bases and J by 6 bases, 17 bases remained unmatched. Germline CDR1 reads SNHLY; CDR2 reads FYNNEI. CDR3 DNA sequence: TGTGCCCTTGACGGGTCGCGGGAGGGATCGGGCAATGAGCAGTTCTTC. It codes for CALDGSREGSGNEQFF.

The chain is built from TRBV7-3 and TRBJ2-7; 8 bases agree with TRBD1. CDR3 length equals 14 residues. Unmatched junction bases numbered 5, after V lost 5 bases and J lost 2 bases. Germline V lookup: CDR1 SGHTA, CDR2 FQGTGA. This chain's CDR3 is CASSIGQGPYEQYF. The DNA of the CDR3 is TGTGCCAGCAGCATTGGACAGGGCCCCTACGAGCAGTACTTC.

The V call is TRBV12-5, the J call TRBJ1-4; D unclear. Germline V lookup: CDR1 LGHNT, CDR2 FRNRAP. The V gene lost 5 bases and the J gene lost 0 bases, with 7 bases spanning the gap. This CDR3 has 14 amino acids. The CDR3 region is CASGPSTTNEKLFF. As DNA, the CDR3 is TGTGCTAGTGGTCCCAGTACAACTAATGAAAAACTGTTTTTT.